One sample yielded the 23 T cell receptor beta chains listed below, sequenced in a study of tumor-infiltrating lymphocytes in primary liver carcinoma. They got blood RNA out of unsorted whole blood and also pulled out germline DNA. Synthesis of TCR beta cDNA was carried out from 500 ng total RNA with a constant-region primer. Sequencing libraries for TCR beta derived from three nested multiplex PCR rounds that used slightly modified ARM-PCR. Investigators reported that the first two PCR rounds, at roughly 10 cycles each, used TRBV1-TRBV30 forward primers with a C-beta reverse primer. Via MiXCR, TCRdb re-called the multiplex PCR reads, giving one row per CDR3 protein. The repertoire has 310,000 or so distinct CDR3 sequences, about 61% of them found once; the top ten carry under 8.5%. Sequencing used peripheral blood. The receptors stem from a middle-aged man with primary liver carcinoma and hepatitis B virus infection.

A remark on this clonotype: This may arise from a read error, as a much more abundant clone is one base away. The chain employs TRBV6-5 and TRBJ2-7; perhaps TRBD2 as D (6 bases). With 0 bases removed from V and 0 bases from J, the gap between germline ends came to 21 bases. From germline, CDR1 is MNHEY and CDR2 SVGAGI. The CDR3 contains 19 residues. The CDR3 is CASSYSEGRPFTSSYEQYF. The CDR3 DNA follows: TGTGCCAGCAGTTACTCCGAAGGGAGGCCATTCACAAGCTCCTACGAGCAGTACTTC.

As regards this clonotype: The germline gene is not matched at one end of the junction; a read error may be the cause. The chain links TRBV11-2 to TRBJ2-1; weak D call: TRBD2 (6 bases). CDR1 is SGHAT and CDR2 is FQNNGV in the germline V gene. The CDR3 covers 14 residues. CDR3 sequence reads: CASSFSHGSNKQFF. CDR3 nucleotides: TGTGCCAGTAGCTTCAGTCACGGGAGTAATAAGCAGTTCTTC.

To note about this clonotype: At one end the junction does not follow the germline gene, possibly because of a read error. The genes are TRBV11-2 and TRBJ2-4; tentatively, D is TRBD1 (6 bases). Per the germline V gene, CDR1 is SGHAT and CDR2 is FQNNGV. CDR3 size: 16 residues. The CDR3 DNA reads TGTGCCAGCAGCTACTTTACAGGGATTGCCAAAAACATACAGTACTTC. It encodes CASSYFTGIAKNIQYF.

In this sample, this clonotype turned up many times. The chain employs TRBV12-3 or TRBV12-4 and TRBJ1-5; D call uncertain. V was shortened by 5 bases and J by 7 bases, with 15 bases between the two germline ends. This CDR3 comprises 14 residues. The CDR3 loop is CASSPGKGWQPQHF. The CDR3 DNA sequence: TGTGCCAGCAGTCCGGGGAAAGGCTGGCAGCCCCAGCATTTT.

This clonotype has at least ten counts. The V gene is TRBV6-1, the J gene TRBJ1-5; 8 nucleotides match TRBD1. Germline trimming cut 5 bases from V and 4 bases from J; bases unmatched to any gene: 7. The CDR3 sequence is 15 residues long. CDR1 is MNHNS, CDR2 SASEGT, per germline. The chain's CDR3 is CASSSKDRENQPQHF. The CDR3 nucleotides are TGTGCCAGCAGTTCCAAGGACAGGGAAAATCAGCCCCAGCATTTT.

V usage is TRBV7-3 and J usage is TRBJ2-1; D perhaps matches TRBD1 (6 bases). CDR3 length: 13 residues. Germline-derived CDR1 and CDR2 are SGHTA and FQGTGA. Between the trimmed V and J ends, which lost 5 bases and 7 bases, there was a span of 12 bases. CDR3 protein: CASSLQQGNEQFF. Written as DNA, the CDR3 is TGTGCCAGCAGCCTTCAACAGGGAAATGAGCAGTTCTTC.

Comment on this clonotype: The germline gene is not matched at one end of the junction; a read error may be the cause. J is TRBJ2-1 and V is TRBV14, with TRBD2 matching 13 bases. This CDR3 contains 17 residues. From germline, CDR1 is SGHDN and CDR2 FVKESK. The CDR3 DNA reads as TGTGCCAGCAGCTCCGGACTAGCGGGAGTGAAACGCAATGAGGAGTTCTTC. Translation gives CASSSGLAGVKRNEEFF.

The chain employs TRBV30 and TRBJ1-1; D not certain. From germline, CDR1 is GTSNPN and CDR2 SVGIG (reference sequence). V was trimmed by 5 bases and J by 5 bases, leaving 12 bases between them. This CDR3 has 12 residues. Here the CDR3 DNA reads TGTGCCTGGGACCGGGAAGAAACTGAAGCTTTCTTT. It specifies CAWDREETEAFF.

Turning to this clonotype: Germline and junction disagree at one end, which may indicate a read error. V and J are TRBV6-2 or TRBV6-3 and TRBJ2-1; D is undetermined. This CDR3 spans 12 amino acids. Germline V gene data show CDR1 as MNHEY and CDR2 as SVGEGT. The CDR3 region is CTSSRVYNEQFF. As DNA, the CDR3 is TGTACCAGCAGTAGAGTTTATAATGAGCAGTTCTTC.

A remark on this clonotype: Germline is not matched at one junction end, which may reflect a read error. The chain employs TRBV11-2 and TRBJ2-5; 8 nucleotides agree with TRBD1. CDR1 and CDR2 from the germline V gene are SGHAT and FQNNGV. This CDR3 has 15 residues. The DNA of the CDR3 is TGTGCCAGCAATTTGCAGGGGGCTAACTGGGAGACCCGGTACTTC. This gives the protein CASNLQGANWETRYF.

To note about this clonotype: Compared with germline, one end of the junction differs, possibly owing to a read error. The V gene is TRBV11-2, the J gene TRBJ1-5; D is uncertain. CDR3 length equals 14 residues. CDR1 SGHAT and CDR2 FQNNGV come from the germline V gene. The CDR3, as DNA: TGTGCCAGCAGCAAAGACATGAGCAATCAGGCCCAGCATTTT. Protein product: CASSKDMSNQAQHF.

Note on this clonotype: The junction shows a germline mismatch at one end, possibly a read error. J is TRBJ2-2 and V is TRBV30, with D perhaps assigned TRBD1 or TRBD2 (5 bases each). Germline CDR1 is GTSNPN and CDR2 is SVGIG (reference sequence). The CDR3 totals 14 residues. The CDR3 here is CAWSVRQSTGELFF. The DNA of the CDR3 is TGTGCCTGGAGTGTAAGACAGTCCACCGGGGAGCTCTTTTTT.

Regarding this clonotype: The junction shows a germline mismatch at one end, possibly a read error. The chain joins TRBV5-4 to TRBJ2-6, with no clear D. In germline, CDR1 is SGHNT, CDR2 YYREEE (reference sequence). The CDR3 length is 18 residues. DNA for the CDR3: TGTGCCAGCAGCCCCGGTGGAGCCCTAAGCTCTGTGGCCAGCGTCCTGACTTTC. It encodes CASSPGGALSSVASVLTF.

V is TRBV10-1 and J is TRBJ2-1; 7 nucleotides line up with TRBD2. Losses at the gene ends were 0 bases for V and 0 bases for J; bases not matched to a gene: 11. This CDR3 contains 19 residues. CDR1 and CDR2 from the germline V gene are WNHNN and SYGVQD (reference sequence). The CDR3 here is CASSESTNGRSSSYNEQFF. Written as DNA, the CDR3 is TGCGCCAGCAGTGAGTCGACTAACGGGAGGTCCAGCTCCTACAATGAGCAGTTCTTC.

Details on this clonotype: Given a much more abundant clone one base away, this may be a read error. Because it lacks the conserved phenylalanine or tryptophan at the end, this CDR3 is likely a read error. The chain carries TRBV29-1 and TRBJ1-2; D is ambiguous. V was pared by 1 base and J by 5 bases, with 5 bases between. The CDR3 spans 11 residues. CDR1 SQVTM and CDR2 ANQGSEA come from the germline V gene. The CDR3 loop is CSVEGGYGYTL. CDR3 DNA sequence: TGCAGCGTTGAAGGAGGATATGGCTACACCCTC.

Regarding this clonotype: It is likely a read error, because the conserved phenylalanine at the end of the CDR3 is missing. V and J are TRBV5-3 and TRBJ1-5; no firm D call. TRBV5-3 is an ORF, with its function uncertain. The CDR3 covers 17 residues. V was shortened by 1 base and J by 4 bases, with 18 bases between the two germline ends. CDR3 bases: TGTGCCAGAAGCTTGTATGCCCGTCGGCAAGAAAATCAGCCCCAGCATTTG. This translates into CARSLYARRQENQPQHL.

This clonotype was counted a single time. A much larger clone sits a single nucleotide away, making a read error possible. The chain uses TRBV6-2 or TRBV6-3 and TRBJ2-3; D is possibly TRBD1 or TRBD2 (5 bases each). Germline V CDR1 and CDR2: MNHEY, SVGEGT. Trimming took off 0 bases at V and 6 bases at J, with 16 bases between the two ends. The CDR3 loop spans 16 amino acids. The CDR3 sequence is CASSYSATSGPDTQYF. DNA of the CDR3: TGTGCCAGCAGTTACTCAGCGACCTCGGGGCCCGATACGCAGTATTTT.

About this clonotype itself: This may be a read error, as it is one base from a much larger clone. CDR3 sequence (DNA): TGTGCCAGCAGTTATGTCCAGGGGCAAGAGGCCCAGTACTTC. Residues: CASSYVQGQEAQYF. V is TRBV6-5 and J is TRBJ2-5; D possibly corresponds to TRBD1 (6 bases). The CDR3 totals 14 residues. Per the germline V gene, CDR1 is MNHEY and CDR2 is SVGAGI.

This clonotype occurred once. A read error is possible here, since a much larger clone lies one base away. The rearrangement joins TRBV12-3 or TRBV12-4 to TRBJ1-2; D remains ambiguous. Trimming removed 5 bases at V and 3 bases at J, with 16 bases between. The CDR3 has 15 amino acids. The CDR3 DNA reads TGTGCCAGCAGTCCTACAGATCTAAGGGACTATGGCTACACCTTC. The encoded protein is CASSPTDLRDYGYTF.

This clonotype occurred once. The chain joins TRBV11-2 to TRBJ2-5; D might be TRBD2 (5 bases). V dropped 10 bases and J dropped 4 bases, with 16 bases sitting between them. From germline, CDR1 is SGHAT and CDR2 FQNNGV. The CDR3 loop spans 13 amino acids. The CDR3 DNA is TGTGCCACCAATCAACTAGTGGGAGAGACCCAGTACTTC. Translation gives CATNQLVGETQYF.

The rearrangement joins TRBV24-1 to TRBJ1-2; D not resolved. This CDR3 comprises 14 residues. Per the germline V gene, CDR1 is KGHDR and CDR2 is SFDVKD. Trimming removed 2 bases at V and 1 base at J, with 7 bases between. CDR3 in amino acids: CATSDSADNYGYTF. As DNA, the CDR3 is TGTGCCACCAGTGATTCAGCTGATAACTATGGCTACACCTTC.

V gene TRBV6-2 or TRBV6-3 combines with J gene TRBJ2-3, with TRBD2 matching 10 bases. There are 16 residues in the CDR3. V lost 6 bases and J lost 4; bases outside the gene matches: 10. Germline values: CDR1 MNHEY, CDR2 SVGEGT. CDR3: CASSTSSGSRADTQYF. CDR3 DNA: TGTGCCAGCAGCACTTCTAGCGGGAGCCGCGCAGATACGCAGTATTTT.

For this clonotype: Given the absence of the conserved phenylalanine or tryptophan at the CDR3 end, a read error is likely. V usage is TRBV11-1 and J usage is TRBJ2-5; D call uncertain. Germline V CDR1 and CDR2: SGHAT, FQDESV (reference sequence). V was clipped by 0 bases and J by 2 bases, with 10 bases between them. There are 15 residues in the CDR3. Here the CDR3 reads CASSLAGIPQETQYS. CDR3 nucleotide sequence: TGTGCCAGCAGCTTAGCAGGGATCCCTCAAGAGACCCAGTACTCC.